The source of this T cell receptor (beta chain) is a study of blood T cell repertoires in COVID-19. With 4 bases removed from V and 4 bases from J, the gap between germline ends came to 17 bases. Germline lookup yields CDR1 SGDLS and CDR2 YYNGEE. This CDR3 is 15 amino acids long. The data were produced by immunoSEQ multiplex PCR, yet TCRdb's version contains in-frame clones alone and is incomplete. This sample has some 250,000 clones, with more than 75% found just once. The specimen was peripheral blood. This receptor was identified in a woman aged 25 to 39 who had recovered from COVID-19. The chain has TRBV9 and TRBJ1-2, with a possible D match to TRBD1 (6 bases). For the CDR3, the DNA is TGTGCCAGCAGCCTAAACCCGAGGGGGGGCTATGGCTACACCTTC. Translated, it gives CASSLNPRGGYGYTF.